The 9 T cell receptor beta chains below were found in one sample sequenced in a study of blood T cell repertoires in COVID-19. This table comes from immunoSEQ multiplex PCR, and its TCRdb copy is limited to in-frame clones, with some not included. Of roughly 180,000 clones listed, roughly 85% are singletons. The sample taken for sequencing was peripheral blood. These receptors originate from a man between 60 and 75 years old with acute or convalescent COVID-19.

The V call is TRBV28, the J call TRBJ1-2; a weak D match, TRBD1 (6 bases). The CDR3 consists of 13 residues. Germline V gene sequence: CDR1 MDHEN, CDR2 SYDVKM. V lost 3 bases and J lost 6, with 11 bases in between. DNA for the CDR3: TGTGCCAGCAGTTTGGGTCCAGGGGATGGCTACACCTTC. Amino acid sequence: CASSLGPGDGYTF.

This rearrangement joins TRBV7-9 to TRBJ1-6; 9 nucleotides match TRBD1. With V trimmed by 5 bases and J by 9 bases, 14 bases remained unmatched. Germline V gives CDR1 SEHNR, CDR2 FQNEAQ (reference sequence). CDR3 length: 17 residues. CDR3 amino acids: CASSRTGGAWVASPLHF. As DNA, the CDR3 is TGTGCCAGCAGCCGTACAGGGGGCGCATGGGTGGCTTCACCCCTCCACTTT. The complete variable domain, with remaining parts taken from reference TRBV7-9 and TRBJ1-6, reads DTGVSQNPRHKITKRGQNVTFRCDPISEHNRLYWYRQTLGQGPEFLTYFQNEAQLEKSRLLSDRFSAERPKGSFSTLEIQRTEQGDSAMYLCASSRTGGAWVASPLHFGNGTRLTVT.

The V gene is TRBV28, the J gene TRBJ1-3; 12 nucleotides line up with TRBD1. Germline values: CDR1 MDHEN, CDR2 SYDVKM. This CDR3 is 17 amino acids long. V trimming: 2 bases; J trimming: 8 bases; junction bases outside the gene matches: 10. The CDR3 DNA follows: TGTGCCAGCAGTTTAGCCGACGGGACAGGGGGCCAAGACACCATATATTTT. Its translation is CASSLADGTGGQDTIYF. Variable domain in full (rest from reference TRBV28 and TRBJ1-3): DVKVTQSSRYLVKRTGEKVFLECVQDMDHENMFWYRQDPGLGLRLIYFSYDVKMKEKGDIPEGYSVSREKKERFSLILESASTNQTSMYLCASSLADGTGGQDTIYFGEGSWLTVV.

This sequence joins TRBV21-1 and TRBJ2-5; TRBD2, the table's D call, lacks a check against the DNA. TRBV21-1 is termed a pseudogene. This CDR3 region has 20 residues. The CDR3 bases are TGTGCCAGCAGCAAAGTAGGTCCTAGCGGGAGGGCCGTTGGGACAGAGACCCAGTACTTC. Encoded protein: CASSKVGPSGRAVGTETQYF.

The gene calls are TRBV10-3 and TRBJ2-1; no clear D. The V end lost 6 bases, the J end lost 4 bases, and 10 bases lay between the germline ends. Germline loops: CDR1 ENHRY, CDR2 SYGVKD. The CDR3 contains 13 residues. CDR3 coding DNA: TGTGCCATCAGGGCCGACACGTACAATGAGCAGTTCTTC. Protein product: CAIRADTYNEQFF.

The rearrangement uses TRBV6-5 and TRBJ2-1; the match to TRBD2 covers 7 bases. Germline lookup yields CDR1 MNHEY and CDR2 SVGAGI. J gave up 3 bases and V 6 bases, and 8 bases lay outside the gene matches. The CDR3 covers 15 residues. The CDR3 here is CASSALSGGYNEQFF. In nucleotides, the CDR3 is TGTGCCAGCAGCGCCTTGTCGGGAGGCTACAATGAGCAGTTCTTC.

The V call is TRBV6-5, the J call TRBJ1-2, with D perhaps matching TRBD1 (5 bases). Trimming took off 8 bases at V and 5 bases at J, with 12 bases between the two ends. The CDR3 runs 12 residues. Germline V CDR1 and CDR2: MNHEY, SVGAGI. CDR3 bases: TGTGCCAGCCCTGACGGGGGGTATGGCTACACCTTC. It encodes CASPDGGYGYTF.

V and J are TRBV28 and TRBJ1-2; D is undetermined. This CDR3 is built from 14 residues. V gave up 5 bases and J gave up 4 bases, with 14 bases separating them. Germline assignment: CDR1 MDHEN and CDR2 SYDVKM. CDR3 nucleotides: TGTGCCAGCAGTCCCTCACACATTGGCTATGGCTACACCTTC. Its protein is CASSPSHIGYGYTF.

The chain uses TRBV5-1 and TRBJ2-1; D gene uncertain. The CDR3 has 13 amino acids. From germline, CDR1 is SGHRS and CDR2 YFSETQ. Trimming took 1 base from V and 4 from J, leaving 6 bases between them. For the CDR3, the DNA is TGCGCCAGCAGCTTGTCTCAGTACAATGAGCAGTTCTTC. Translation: CASSLSQYNEQFF.